The clone carrying this T cell receptor beta chain was counted a few times. The antigen is not known. CDR3 length: 14 residues. Trimming removed 6 bases from V and 2 bases from J, with 14 bases in between. The germline V gene encodes CDR1 DFQATT and CDR2 SNEGSKA (reference sequence). Amplification of TCR beta CDR3 regions used RNA as the template. HTBI primers were employed in a first-round RT-PCR of the TCR CDR3. TCRdb re-analysed the multiplex PCR reads in MiXCR, keeping a single row per CDR3 protein. Among under 350,000 distinct CDR3 sequences, around 20% were seen once, and the ten largest hold around half. The record originates from a study of T cells in Graves' hyperthyroidism and ophthalmopathy. For the study at large: Any treatment followed the collection of peripheral blood at initial diagnosis.

Study outcomes and limitations: Ophthalmopathy and stable hyperthyroidism were told apart by a 13 V-J model. Also found in blood were most expanded thyroid clonotypes above 0.001.

The chain employs TRBV20-1 and TRBJ1-5; D unresolved. The clonotype was recovered from a woman between 50 and 59 years old with Graves' hyperthyroidism. Sequencing used blood. Here the CDR3 DNA reads TGCAGTGCCAGCGGGTCAGACGGCAATCAGCCCCAGCATTTT. Protein product: CSASGSDGNQPQHF.